Following are 18 T cell receptor beta chains from one sample sequenced in a study of identical twins. TCRdb reanalysed the 5' RACE reads using MiXCR and keeps one entry per CDR3 protein. The sample lists 700,000 to 950,000 distinct CDR3 sequences, around 12% occurring once. These data were also reused for a study on yellow fever vaccine responses in identical twins.

The material sequenced was PBMCs. Source of these receptors: a woman younger than 30 in good health.

This clonotype has more than one count but fewer than ten. The chain recombines TRBV4-1 with TRBJ2-7; D unclear. Trimming pared 0 bases from V and 3 bases from J, leaving 18 bases between. The CDR3 has 17 amino acids. Germline V gives CDR1 MGHRA, CDR2 YSYEKL. The CDR3 bases are TGCGCCAGCAGCCAAGATCTCCTAGTCAACCGTTTCTACGAGCAGTACTTC. Its translation is CASSQDLLVNRFYEQYF.

This sequence joins TRBV7-8 and TRBJ2-1, with TRBD2 matching over 7 bases. The CDR3 covers 17 residues. V lost 1 base, J lost 0 bases, and 6 bases stayed unmatched. The germline CDR1 and CDR2 sequences are SGHVS and FQNEAQ. The CDR3 loop is CASSLGLAASSYNEQFF. CDR3 sequence (DNA): TGTGCCAGCAGCTTAGGGCTAGCGGCAAGCTCCTACAATGAGCAGTTCTTC. The full variable domain, rest sourced from reference TRBV7-8 and TRBJ2-1, is GAGVSQSPRYKVAKRGQDVALRCDPISGHVSLFWYQQALGQGPEFLTYFQNEAQLDKSGLPSDRFFAERPEGSVSTLKIQRTQQEDSAVYLCASSLGLAASSYNEQFFGPGTRLTVL.

The V call is TRBV20-1, the J call TRBJ2-5; no firm D call. Germline CDR1 DFQATT, CDR2 SNEGSKA (reference sequence). The CDR3 extends over 14 amino acids. The V end lost 1 base, the J end lost 5 bases, and 14 bases lay between the germline ends. CDR3 protein: CSARVVRLLETQYF. The CDR3, as DNA: TGCAGTGCTAGAGTTGTTAGACTCTTGGAGACCCAGTACTTC.

This chain uses TRBV5-1 with TRBJ1-3, with D possibly being TRBD1 (6 bases). CDR1 is SGHRS, CDR2 YFSETQ, per germline. The CDR3 has 15 residues. Trimming removed 4 bases at V and 0 bases at J, with 11 bases between. CDR3 protein: CASSPGQSSGNTIYF. The CDR3 coding sequence is TGCGCCAGCAGCCCCGGACAGAGCTCTGGAAACACCATATATTTT.

This clonotype has only a few counts. J is TRBJ2-1 and V is TRBV13, with D perhaps TRBD1 (5 bases). The CDR3 sequence is 15 residues long. Trimming stripped 5 bases from V and 5 bases from J, with 16 bases between. The germline V gene encodes CDR1 PRHDT and CDR2 FYEKMQ (reference sequence). The CDR3 is CASSASGALNNEQFF. CDR3 in DNA: TGTGCCAGCAGCGCCAGTGGGGCGCTTAACAATGAGCAGTTCTTC.

This clonotype was counted ten times or more. This sequence joins TRBV20-1 and TRBJ2-1; 9 bases match TRBD2. This CDR3 has 12 residues. After removal of 2 bases from V and 7 bases from J, the junction contained 0 bases not matched to a gene. CDR1 and CDR2 from the germline V gene are DFQATT and SNEGSKA (reference sequence). This CDR3 reads CSARLAGNEQFF. CDR3 coding DNA: TGCAGTGCTAGACTAGCGGGGAATGAGCAGTTCTTC.

In its sample, this clonotype was seen many times. The chain couples TRBV7-9 to TRBJ1-4; TRBD1 might be the D (6 bases). Looked up from germline, CDR1 is SEHNR and CDR2 is FQNEAQ (reference sequence). The V and J ends lost 2 bases and 7 bases respectively, with 11 bases between them. This CDR3 has 14 residues. In DNA, the CDR3 is TGTGCCAGCAGCTTATCAGGGGAAGGTGAAAAACTGTTTTTT. Residues: CASSLSGEGEKLFF. The full variable domain, with the rest looked up from reference TRBV7-9 and TRBJ1-4, is DTGVSQNPRHKITKRGQNVTFRCDPISEHNRLYWYRQTLGQGPEFLTYFQNEAQLEKSRLLSDRFSAERPKGSFSTLEIQRTEQGDSAMYLCASSLSGEGEKLFFGSGTQLSVL.

The table lists this clonotype with many counts. The chain uses TRBV25-1 and TRBJ2-3, with 16 bases that match TRBD2. Germline loops: CDR1 MGHDK, CDR2 SYGVNS. V trimming: 2 bases; J trimming: 4 bases; junction bases outside the gene matches: 6. The CDR3 runs 18 residues. The CDR3 spells CASSETGLAGGPADTQYF. The CDR3 DNA sequence: TGTGCCAGCAGTGAAACGGGACTAGCGGGAGGGCCCGCAGATACGCAGTATTTT.

A few counts support this clonotype. The chain employs TRBV11-2 and TRBJ2-7; TRBD2 matches at 11 bases. The V gene's germline CDR1 is SGHAT and CDR2 FQNNGV. V lost 6 bases to trimming and J lost 4 bases; unmatched junction nucleotides: 5. This CDR3 is built from 14 residues. The CDR3 DNA reads TGTGCCAGCAGTCCTAGCGGGGGGAAATACGAGCAGTACGTC. This sequence encodes CASSPSGGKYEQYV.

The chain links TRBV11-1 to TRBJ2-4; possibly TRBD2 for D (6 bases). CDR1 is SGHAT and CDR2 is FQDESV in the germline V gene (reference sequence). The ends were cut back, 4 bases at V and 1 base at J, with 20 bases in the middle. The CDR3 length is 18 residues. The CDR3 here is CASSSGVREGEAKNIQYF. The CDR3 region has the DNA TGTGCCAGCAGCTCCGGGGTGCGGGAAGGGGAGGCCAAAAACATTCAGTACTTC.

The chain uses TRBV27 and TRBJ2-3, with D maybe TRBD2 (5 bases). CDR1 is MNHEY, CDR2 SMNVEV, per germline (reference sequence). V was trimmed by 5 bases and J by 1 base, leaving 13 bases between them. The CDR3 runs to 15 residues. CDR3 sequence: CASSPTFGGTDTQYF. In nucleotides, the CDR3 is TGTGCCAGCAGTCCAACTTTCGGGGGCACAGATACGCAGTATTTT.

V gene TRBV28 combines with J gene TRBJ1-1; no clear D. Trimming took 6 bases from V and 6 from J, leaving 11 bases between them. There are 12 residues in the CDR3. Per germline, CDR1 MDHEN and CDR2 SYDVKM. CDR3 sequence reads: CASSPSLPEAFF. The CDR3 DNA sequence: TGTGCCAGCAGCCCATCTTTGCCTGAAGCTTTCTTT.

The gene calls are TRBV12-3 or TRBV12-4 and TRBJ2-7; 16 bases line up with TRBD2. The length of the CDR3 is 16 residues. The ends lost 6 bases at V and 5 bases at J; junction bases unmatched: 7. In nucleotides, the CDR3 is TGTGCCAGCAGACCGGGACTAGCGGGAGGGCTCGACGAGCAGTACTTC. This gives the protein CASRPGLAGGLDEQYF.

This clonotype was counted between two and nine times. The J gene is TRBJ2-6, the V gene TRBV9; the D gene is possibly TRBD1 (5 bases). The CDR3 contains 18 residues. Germline V gives CDR1 SGDLS, CDR2 YYNGEE. Trimming left V 3 bases short and J 0 bases short, with 16 bases between. The CDR3: CASSASGHASSGANVLTF. The CDR3 coding sequence is TGTGCCAGCAGCGCTTCAGGACATGCCAGCTCTGGGGCCAACGTCCTGACTTTC.

The chain couples TRBV3-1 to TRBJ2-7; 9 positions agree with TRBD2. Per the germline V gene, CDR1 is LGHDT and CDR2 is YNNKEL (reference sequence). CDR3 length: 13 residues. Trimming at V came to 3 bases and at J to 7 bases, leaving 4 bases not matched to a gene. DNA for the CDR3: TGTGCCAGCAGCCAGAACCTAGCGGGGGAGCAGTACTTC. Its protein is CASSQNLAGEQYF.

Concerning this clonotype: Possible read error: a much larger clone is one base away. The genes are TRBV3-1 and TRBJ2-1, with D perhaps matching TRBD2 (9 bases). Germline V gene lookup returns CDR1 LGHDT and CDR2 YNNKEL (reference sequence). The CDR3 contains 18 residues. The CDR3, as DNA: TGTGCCAGCTGCCAGGGGGCGGGAGGGATTAGCTCCTACAATGAGCAGTTCTTC. Amino acids: CASCQGAGGISSYNEQFF.

The V gene is TRBV5-1, the J gene TRBJ2-1, with D uncertain. The V end was cut by 3 bases, the J end by 4 bases, with 14 bases between. The CDR3 is 15 residues long. Germline values: CDR1 SGHRS, CDR2 YFSETQ. In DNA, the CDR3 is TGCGCCAGCAGCTCGTCGGATGGGGATTACAATGAGCAGTTCTTC. It specifies CASSSSDGDYNEQFF.

The chain couples TRBV5-1 to TRBJ2-1, with 12 bases fitting TRBD2. The CDR3 runs to 14 residues. With V trimmed by 2 bases and J by 14 bases, 8 bases remained unmatched. CDR1 and CDR2 (germline): SGHRS, YFSETQ. The CDR3 protein is CASSFGLAGTGEFF. CDR3 DNA: TGCGCCAGCAGCTTCGGACTAGCGGGGACGGGGGAGTTCTTC.